Described below is a single TCR beta chain sequence and its context. Its specificity is not known. The CDR3 is 15 amino acids. Trimming left V 2 bases short and J 0 bases short, with 8 bases between. Germline V CDR1 and CDR2: SGHDT, YYEEEE. This entry is derived from a study of cytomegalovirus exposure and HLA in healthy donors. The study's findings and limits: Per a later analysis, HLA-associated TCR beta chains showed more clonal expansion than other, equally common TCR beta chains.

The study ran its PCR with 60 Vbeta and 13 Jbeta primers. The assay was immunoSEQ multiplex PCR, and TCRdb's table has in-frame clones only and misses some. The sample shows roughly 200,000 clones, 70% to 90% of them seen only once. The sequencing sample was made of PBMCs. The TCR sequence derives from a man aged 30 to 39 in good health and CMV-seronegative. The genes are TRBV5-6 and TRBJ1-4; D perhaps matches TRBD1 (6 bases). DNA of the CDR3: TGTGCCAGCAGCTTAGGGACAACAACTAATGAAAAACTGTTTTTT. It encodes CASSLGTTTNEKLFF.